The table lists the clone carrying this T cell receptor (beta chain) with a few counts. Its target is unknown. These data come from a study of T cell repertoires in cytomegalovirus infection. Study-wide context: CMV epitopes, recently identified HLA-C-restricted and well-studied HLA-B-restricted, were used. CMV infection plus the matching HLA type was flagged by public TCR beta signatures.

In TCRdb, the reads were re-called with MiXCR into one record per CDR3 protein. The sample lists fewer than 900,000 distinct CDR3 sequences; roughly 28% were seen once. The study, taken as a whole, reports: People with CMV and the relevant HLA were identified by cumulative public TCR beta family frequency. Dominant in the ex vivo response were TCR beta clonotypes restricted by HLA-C and specific for CMV.

The CDR3 loop spans 13 amino acids. V gave up 5 bases and J gave up 8 bases, with 15 bases separating them. The sequence was collected from a human donor in good health (CMV status not recorded). Some clones in this sample may be carry-over from other donors' samples. V and J are TRBV12-3 or TRBV12-4 and TRBJ1-2, with unresolved D. The sample here was cultured CD8+ T cells from PBMCs, taken from culture after CMV antigen stimulation. CDR3 DNA sequence: TGTGCCAGCAGTGCGAGCCCGAATTTAGGCTACACCTTC. As protein: CASSASPNLGYTF.